Reported below is one T cell receptor beta chain. The sample originates from a study of blood T cell repertoires in COVID-19. Measured with immunoSEQ multiplex PCR; TCRdb has only the in-frame clones, and not every one. The table shows about 200,000 clones, with roughly 91% occurring only once. Germline CDR1 SGHRS, CDR2 YFSETQ. J gave up 4 bases and V 3 bases, and 6 bases lay outside the gene matches. This CDR3 is 15 amino acids long. This sequence originates from a middle-aged man with active or convalescent COVID-19. The rearrangement links TRBV5-1 to TRBJ2-2; 7 nucleotides line up with TRBD1. Sequenced sample: peripheral blood. This CDR3 is CASSSTPGGTGELFF. DNA of the CDR3: TGCGCCAGCAGCTCGACTCCAGGGGGCACCGGGGAGCTGTTTTTT.